This TCR beta chain is drawn from a study of CD8 T cells in Susac syndrome. It was with random hexamers that roughly 0.5 to 1 ug RNA was reverse transcribed. TCR beta CDR3 was amplified by immunoSEQ covering 54 Vbeta and 13 Jbeta. TCRdb itself ran the immunoSEQ multiplex PCR reads through MiXCR, one entry per CDR3 protein. The top ten hold under 0.15% of the sample, which has 150,000 or so distinct CDR3 sequences, nearly 97% seen once. V lost 5 bases and J lost 8; bases outside the gene matches: 11. CDR1 SQVTM and CDR2 ANQGSEA come from the germline V gene. This CDR3 comprises 14 residues. This rearrangement joins TRBV29-1 to TRBJ2-1; the match to TRBD1 covers 8 bases. Sequencing used CD8+ T cells from PBMCs. This clonotype was obtained from a human donor with multiple sclerosis. CDR3 loop: CSVPGQGLLDEQFF. As DNA, the CDR3 is TGCAGCGTTCCCGGACAGGGACTGTTGGATGAGCAGTTCTTC.